This TCR beta chain originates from a study of regulatory T cells in long-lasting Graves disease. Points from the study as a whole: TCR diversity was lower in persistent Graves' patients (versus newly diagnosed ones).

This sample's time point: newly diagnosed GD, antithyroid drugs for less than 3 months. There was RNA extracted from PBMCs, and the TCR library was made from it. With iRepertoire HTBI primers and Arm-PCR of CDR3 regions, TCR beta libraries were built. One entry per CDR3 protein, called by TCRdb with MiXCR from the multiplex PCR reads. The table lists about 540,000 distinct CDR3 sequences, about 13% of them singletons. At least ten counts were recorded for this clonotype. Antigen: not known. Germline values: CDR1 ENHRY, CDR2 SYGVKD. The CDR3 sequence is 14 residues long. The V end lost 2 bases, the J end lost 4 bases, and 9 bases lay between the germline ends. Another study also made use of these data, one on T cells in Graves' hyperthyroidism and ophthalmopathy. That investigation notes: First-round RT-PCR with HTBI primers amplified the TCR CDR3 region.

The TCR sequence derives from a man in his thirties or forties with Graves disease. J is TRBJ1-5 and V is TRBV10-3; D gene unclear. The sequencing used peripheral blood mononuclear cells (PBMCs), collected at new diagnosis, from a patient treated with antithyroid drugs. The CDR3 is CAISERGSNQPQHF. CDR3 bases: TGTGCCATCAGTGAGCGTGGTTCTAATCAGCCCCAGCATTTT.